What follows describes a single T cell receptor (beta chain). This specimen comes from a study of control samples from healthy donors and cancer patients. The CDR3 has 12 amino acids. Germline-derived CDR1 and CDR2 are SNHLY and FYNNEI. Data came from immunoSEQ multiplex PCR; TCRdb stores just in-frame clones and leaves some out. In the table there are 150,000 to 180,000 clones, approximately 94% of which are singletons. Material: blood. The J gene is TRBJ1-2, the V gene TRBV2; the D is unclear. This TCR derives from a man aged 40-50 years in good health. For the CDR3, the DNA is TGTGAGTGTACGGCGGTGAGCTATGGCTACACCTTC. Encoded protein: CECTAVSYGYTF.